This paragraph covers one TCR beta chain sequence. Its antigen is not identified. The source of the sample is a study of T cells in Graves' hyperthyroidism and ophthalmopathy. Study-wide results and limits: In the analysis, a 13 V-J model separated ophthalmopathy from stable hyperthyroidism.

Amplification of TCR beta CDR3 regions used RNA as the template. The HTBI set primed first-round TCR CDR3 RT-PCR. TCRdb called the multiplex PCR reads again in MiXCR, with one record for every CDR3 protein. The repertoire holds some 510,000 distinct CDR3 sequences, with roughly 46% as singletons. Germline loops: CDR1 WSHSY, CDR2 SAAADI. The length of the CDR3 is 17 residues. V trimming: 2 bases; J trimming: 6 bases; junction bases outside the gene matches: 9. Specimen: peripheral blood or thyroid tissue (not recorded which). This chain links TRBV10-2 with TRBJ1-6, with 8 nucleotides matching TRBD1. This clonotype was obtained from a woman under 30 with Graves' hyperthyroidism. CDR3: CASSELTGVFSNSPLHF. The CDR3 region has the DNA TGCGCCAGCAGTGAGCTGACAGGGGTATTTTCTAATTCACCCCTCCACTTT.